This T cell receptor (beta chain) originates from a study of control samples from healthy donors and cancer patients. The protocol was immunoSEQ multiplex PCR, while the TCRdb copy is restricted to in-frame clones and leaves out a portion. The sample lists under 110,000 clones; approximately 90% were seen once. The CDR3 is 15 residues long. Per germline, CDR1 KGHDR and CDR2 SFDVKD. V shed 3 bases and J shed 4 bases, with 14 bases lying between them. The V call is TRBV24-1, the J call TRBJ2-5, with D possibly TRBD2 on 6 matching bases. This TCR derives from a man younger than 45 in good health. Source material: blood. This CDR3 is CATSDPTGDGETQYF. CDR3 DNA: TGTGCCACCAGTGATCCGACGGGGGATGGAGAGACCCAGTACTTC.